The 24 T cell receptor beta chains given below trace back to one sample, sequenced in a study of cytomegalovirus exposure and HLA in healthy donors. Primers for the PCR totalled 60 Vbeta and 13 Jbeta. Generated by immunoSEQ multiplex PCR, the TCRdb table keeps only in-frame clones and is missing some. The sample lists 150,000 to 200,000 clones, around four fifths occurring once. Sequenced sample: PBMCs. The source of these receptors is a man between 18 and 29 years old in good health and CMV-seropositive.

V usage is TRBV27 and J usage is TRBJ2-2; 9 bases match TRBD1. Germline loops: CDR1 MNHEY, CDR2 SMNVEV (reference sequence). Losses at the gene ends were 6 bases for V and 4 bases for J; bases not matched to a gene: 6. CDR3 length equals 15 residues. The chain's CDR3 is CASRPGQGSTGELFF. As DNA, the CDR3 is TGTGCCAGCAGACCCGGACAGGGGAGCACCGGGGAGCTGTTTTTT.

V is TRBV11-2 and J is TRBJ1-2, with 7 bases fitting TRBD1. CDR3 length equals 14 residues. V shed 5 bases, J shed 0 bases, and the junction held 3 bases outside the gene matches. In germline, CDR1 is SGHAT, CDR2 FQNNGV. CDR3 sequence: CASSPGTANYGYTF. CDR3 DNA sequence: TGTGCCAGCAGCCCAGGGACAGCTAACTATGGCTACACCTTC.

On this clone itself: This is likely a read error, given that the CDR3 carries no conserved phenylalanine or tryptophan at its end. The sample has other DNA sequences that encode this CDR3 too. The chain recombines TRBV7-2 with TRBJ1-6; D is perhaps TRBD1 (5 bases). The CDR3 is made up of 14 amino acids. Germline V gene data show CDR1 as SGHTA and CDR2 as FQGNSA. The V gene lost 3 bases and the J gene lost 9 bases, with 12 bases spanning the gap. CDR3 residues: CASSLSGFGSPLHL. The CDR3 DNA sequence: TGTGCCAGCAGCTTGTCAGGGTTCGGTTCACCCCTCCACCTT.

The J gene is TRBJ1-1, the V gene TRBV5-6; 7 bases fit TRBD1. Germline V lookup: CDR1 SGHDT, CDR2 YYEEEE. The CDR3 covers 13 residues. The ends lost 0 bases at V and 8 bases at J; junction bases unmatched: 4. The CDR3 protein is CASSLAPGQEAFF. In nucleotides, the CDR3 is TGTGCCAGCAGCTTGGCACCGGGACAGGAAGCTTTCTTT.

This clone was observed a single time. V usage is TRBV9 and J usage is TRBJ2-1; perhaps TRBD2 as D (6 bases). The CDR3 spans 15 residues. V lost 4 bases to trimming and J lost 2 bases, with 13 bases between them. From germline, CDR1 is SGDLS and CDR2 YYNGEE. In nucleotides, the CDR3 is TGTGCCAGCAGCATTAGCGGAACCACCTACAATGAGCAGTTCTTC. Its protein product is CASSISGTTYNEQFF.

V gene TRBV7-9 combines with J gene TRBJ1-1; no clear D. This CDR3 is 12 amino acids long. V was cut by 8 bases and J by 0 bases, with 7 bases left in between. In germline, CDR1 is SEHNR, CDR2 FQNEAQ (reference sequence). The CDR3 loop is CASSPLNTEAFF. DNA for the CDR3: TGTGCCAGCTCCCCCTTGAACACTGAAGCTTTCTTT.

V gene TRBV6-1 combines with J gene TRBJ2-7; TRBD2 agrees at 7 bases. CDR1 and CDR2 (germline): MNHNS, SASEGT. The CDR3 spans 14 residues. The V gene end was trimmed by 1 base and the J gene end by 5 bases; junction bases not matched to a gene: 5. CDR3 sequence reads: CASSEVGGVDEQYF. DNA for the CDR3: TGTGCCAGCAGTGAAGTGGGAGGGGTAGACGAGCAGTACTTC.

V and J are TRBV4-2 and TRBJ1-2; no reliable D call. This CDR3 has 15 amino acids. Germline assignment: CDR1 LGHNA and CDR2 YNFKEQ. Trimming removed 5 bases from V and 8 bases from J, with 21 bases in between. Here the CDR3 DNA reads TGTGCCAGCAGCTCCCCAATTAGCTTGGGAGACGGCTACACCTTC. Its translation: CASSSPISLGDGYTF.

The chain couples TRBV6-1 to TRBJ2-1; 8 bases are a match to TRBD2. J was trimmed by 8 bases and V by 4 bases; bases with no gene match: 13. This CDR3 comprises 16 residues. CDR1 MNHNS and CDR2 SASEGT come from the germline V gene. The chain's CDR3 is CASSARGSGTAHEQFF. The CDR3 region has the DNA TGTGCCAGCAGTGCCCGAGGTAGCGGGACTGCCCATGAGCAGTTCTTC.

V gene TRBV11-2 combines with J gene TRBJ2-7; D uncertain. CDR3 length: 14 residues. Germline V gene sequence: CDR1 SGHAT, CDR2 FQNNGV. V gave up 5 bases and J gave up 1 base, with 12 bases separating them. The CDR3 reads CASSPLEFSYEQYF. CDR3 bases: TGTGCCAGCAGCCCGCTAGAGTTTTCCTACGAGCAGTACTTC.

The chain combines TRBV4-1 with TRBJ1-2, with TRBD1 as a possible D gene (6 bases). V was shortened by 1 base and J by 4 bases, with 13 bases between the two germline ends. Germline V lookup: CDR1 MGHRA, CDR2 YSYEKL. CDR3 length equals 15 residues. As DNA, the CDR3 is TGCGCCAGCAGCCAAGGACAGGTTAATTCCTATGGCTACACCTTC. Encoded protein: CASSQGQVNSYGYTF.

About this clone itself: The CDR3 end shows no conserved phenylalanine or tryptophan, and so a read error is likely. The rearrangement uses TRBV6-5 and TRBJ1-6, with unresolved D. V lost 4 bases, J lost 8 bases, and 12 bases lay in between. CDR1 and CDR2 from the germline V gene are MNHEY and SVGAGI. The CDR3 contains 14 residues. CDR3 protein: CASSFNRVDSPLHL. CDR3 bases: TGTGCCAGCAGTTTTAATCGGGTTGATTCACCCCTCCACCTT.

J is TRBJ2-1 and V is TRBV28, with TRBD2 identical over 14 bases. Germline CDR1 reads MDHEN; CDR2 reads SYDVKM. This CDR3 has 19 amino acids. The ends lost 5 bases at V and 1 base at J; junction bases unmatched: 10. The CDR3 spells CASSILGTSGSHSYNEQFF. DNA of the CDR3: TGTGCCAGCAGTATCCTTGGGACTAGCGGGAGCCATTCCTACAATGAGCAGTTCTTC.

The rearrangement links TRBV4-2 to TRBJ2-3; D is unresolved. Germline CDR1 is LGHNA and CDR2 is YNFKEQ. V shed 1 base and J shed 1 base, with 9 bases lying between them. The CDR3 loop spans 15 amino acids. CDR3 sequence reads: CASSQVYVRTDTQYF. In DNA, the CDR3 is TGTGCCAGCAGCCAAGTCTATGTGCGCACAGATACGCAGTATTTT.

J is TRBJ2-1 and V is TRBV7-2, with D possibly TRBD2 on 6 matching bases. Trimming left V 6 bases short and J 2 bases short, with 17 bases between. CDR3 length: 16 amino acids. CDR1 is SGHTA, CDR2 FQGNSA, per germline. The CDR3: CASRLPGTGTYNEQFF. CDR3 DNA sequence: TGTGCCAGCAGATTACCCGGGACTGGGACCTACAATGAGCAGTTCTTC.

This chain links TRBV5-1 with TRBJ2-1; 9 bases are shared with TRBD1. From germline, CDR1 is SGHRS and CDR2 YFSETQ. The CDR3 is 13 amino acids. Unmatched junction bases numbered 7, after V lost 7 bases and J lost 8 bases. The CDR3 DNA follows: TGCGCCAGCCGGCCTACAGGGGGCCATGAGCAGTTCTTC. Translation gives CASRPTGGHEQFF.

This clone was detected only a few times. The CDR3 DNA sequence: TGTGCCACCAGCAGAGACCTATGGGGGGGCTCCTACAATGAGCAGTTCTTC. Amino acids: CATSRDLWGGSYNEQFF. The V gene is TRBV15, the J gene TRBJ2-1, with TRBD2 matching 7 bases. CDR3 length: 17 amino acids. CDR1 and CDR2 from the germline V gene are LNHNV and YYDKDF (reference sequence). V trimming: 0 bases; J trimming: 0 bases; junction bases outside the gene matches: 5.

The V and J genes are TRBV27 and TRBJ1-1; D may be TRBD1 (6 bases). V dropped 3 bases and J dropped 4 bases, with 21 bases sitting between them. The CDR3 has 17 residues. Germline V gene sequence: CDR1 MNHEY, CDR2 SMNVEV (reference sequence). CDR3 in amino acids: CASSLSGAPRRVTEAFF. CDR3 coding DNA: TGTGCCAGCAGTTTGTCAGGGGCGCCAAGACGGGTCACTGAAGCTTTCTTT.

This chain links TRBV18 with TRBJ2-5; weak D call: TRBD1 (6 bases). This CDR3 has 14 residues. Looked up from germline, CDR1 is KGHSH and CDR2 is LQKENI. V was clipped by 6 bases and J by 4 bases, with 15 bases between them. CDR3 coding DNA: TGTGCCAGCTCCCTAACAGGGAGTCGAGAGACCCAGTACTTC. Translating it yields CASSLTGSRETQYF.

The gene calls are TRBV4-3 and TRBJ1-2, with D perhaps matching TRBD1 (6 bases). CDR3 length equals 16 residues. From germline, CDR1 is LGHNA and CDR2 YSLEER. Trimming cost V 0 bases and J 7 bases, with 18 bases left between them. The CDR3 here is CASSQDLTGKTGGYTF. Written as DNA, the CDR3 is TGCGCCAGCAGCCAAGATCTCACAGGGAAAACGGGTGGCTACACCTTC.

V usage is TRBV10-3 and J usage is TRBJ2-4; 7 bases are a match to TRBD1. The CDR3 sequence is 16 residues long. The junction had 9 bases not matched to a gene; V was cut back by 3 bases and J by 4 bases. Germline lookup yields CDR1 ENHRY and CDR2 SYGVKD. The CDR3 loop is CAISDSNRDSKNIQYF. DNA of the CDR3: TGTGCCATCAGTGATTCGAACCGGGACAGTAAAAACATTCAGTACTTC.

The rearrangement links TRBV27 to TRBJ2-1; possible D gene TRBD2, 6 bases. The CDR3 covers 13 residues. CDR1 is MNHEY and CDR2 is SMNVEV in the germline V gene (reference sequence). V was clipped by 2 bases and J by 10 bases, with 12 bases between them. The CDR3 sequence is CASSLLAAGEQFF. The CDR3 DNA is TGTGCCAGCAGTTTACTCGCGGCGGGGGAGCAGTTCTTC.

The table lists this clone with a few counts. V usage is TRBV29-1 and J usage is TRBJ1-2; D possibly corresponds to TRBD1 (6 bases). Germline-derived CDR1 and CDR2 are SQVTM and ANQGSEA. Trimming pared 6 bases from V and 6 bases from J, leaving 20 bases between. This CDR3 contains 14 residues. The CDR3 loop is CSVGGGLISDGYTF. In DNA, the CDR3 is TGCAGCGTGGGAGGGGGACTAATCTCGGATGGCTACACCTTC.

J is TRBJ2-5 and V is TRBV6-5, with D unclear. There are 13 residues in the CDR3. V dropped 4 bases and J dropped 2 bases, with 8 bases sitting between them. Germline V gives CDR1 MNHEY, CDR2 SVGAGI. The DNA of the CDR3 is TGTGCCAGCAGTTTGAGGCAGCAAGAGACCCAGTACTTC. Protein product: CASSLRQQETQYF.